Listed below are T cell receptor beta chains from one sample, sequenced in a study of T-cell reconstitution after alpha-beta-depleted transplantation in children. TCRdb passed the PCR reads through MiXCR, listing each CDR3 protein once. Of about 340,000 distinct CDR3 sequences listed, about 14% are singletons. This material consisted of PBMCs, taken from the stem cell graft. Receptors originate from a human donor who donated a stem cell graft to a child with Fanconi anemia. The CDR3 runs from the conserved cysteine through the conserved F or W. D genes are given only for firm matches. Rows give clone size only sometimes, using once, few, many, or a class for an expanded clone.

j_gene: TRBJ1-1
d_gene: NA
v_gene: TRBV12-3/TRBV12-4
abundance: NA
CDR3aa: CASSLDMQNTEAFF
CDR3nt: TGTGCCAGCAGTCTCGACATGCAGAACACTGAAGCTTTCTTT

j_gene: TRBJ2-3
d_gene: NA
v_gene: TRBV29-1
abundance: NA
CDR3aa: CSVVWGAGSDTQYF
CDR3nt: TGCAGCGTTGTGTGGGGGGCTGGATCCGATACGCAGTATTTT

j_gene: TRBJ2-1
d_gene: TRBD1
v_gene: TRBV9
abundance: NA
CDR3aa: CASSGQGVYNEQFF
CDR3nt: TGTGCCAGCAGCGGACAGGGGGTCTACAATGAGCAGTTCTTC

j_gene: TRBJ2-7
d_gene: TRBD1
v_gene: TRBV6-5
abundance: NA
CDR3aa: CASSFMTGGFHEQYF
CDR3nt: TGTGCCAGCAGTTTCATGACAGGGGGCTTTCACGAGCAGTACTTC

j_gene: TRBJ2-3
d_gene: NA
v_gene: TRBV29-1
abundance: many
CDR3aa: CSVEIGRDTQYF
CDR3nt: TGCAGCGTTGAAATCGGAAGGGATACGCAGTATTTT

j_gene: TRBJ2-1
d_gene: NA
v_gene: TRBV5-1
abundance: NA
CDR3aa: CASSLASRGNEQFF
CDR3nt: TGCGCCAGCAGCTTGGCAAGCAGGGGTAATGAGCAGTTCTTC

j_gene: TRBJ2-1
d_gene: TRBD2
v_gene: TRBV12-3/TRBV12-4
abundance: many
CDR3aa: CASRRTSGGSYNEQFF
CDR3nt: TGTGCCAGCAGGAGGACTAGCGGGGGGTCTTACAATGAGCAGTTCTTC

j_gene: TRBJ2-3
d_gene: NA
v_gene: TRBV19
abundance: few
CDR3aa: CASSVARSTDTQYF
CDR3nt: TGTGCCAGTAGCGTAGCGAGGAGCACAGATACGCAGTATTTT

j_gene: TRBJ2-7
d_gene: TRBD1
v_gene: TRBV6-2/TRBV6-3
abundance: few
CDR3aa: CASSYILGQGINYEQYF
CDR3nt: TGTGCCAGCAGTTACATCCTTGGACAGGGCATTAACTACGAGCAGTACTTC

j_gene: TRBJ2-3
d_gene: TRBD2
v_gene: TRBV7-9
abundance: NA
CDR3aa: CASSPSAGGDDTQYF
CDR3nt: TGTGCCAGCAGCCCCTCCGCGGGGGGGGATGATACGCAGTATTTT

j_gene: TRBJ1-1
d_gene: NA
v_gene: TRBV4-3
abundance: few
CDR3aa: CASGWTQRNTEAFF
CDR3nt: TGCGCCAGCGGATGGACCCAAAGAAACACTGAAGCTTTCTTT

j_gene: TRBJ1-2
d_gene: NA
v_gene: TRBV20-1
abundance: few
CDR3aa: CSARVEGLTNYGYTF
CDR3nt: TGCAGTGCTAGAGTTGAGGGGCTAACTAACTATGGCTACACCTTC

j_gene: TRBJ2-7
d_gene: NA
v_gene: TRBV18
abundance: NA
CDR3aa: CASSPRGTLDEQYF
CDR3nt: TGTGCCAGCTCACCACGCGGGACGCTCGACGAGCAGTACTTC

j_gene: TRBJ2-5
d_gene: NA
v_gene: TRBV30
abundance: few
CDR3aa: CAWSVFRGSRMGETQYF
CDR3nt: TGTGCCTGGAGTGTCTTCCGGGGCTCCCGAATGGGGGAGACCCAGTACTTC

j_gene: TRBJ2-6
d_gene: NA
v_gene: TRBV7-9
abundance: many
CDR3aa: CASSLDNSGANVLTF
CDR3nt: TGTGCCAGCAGCTTAGATAACTCTGGGGCCAACGTCCTGACTTTC

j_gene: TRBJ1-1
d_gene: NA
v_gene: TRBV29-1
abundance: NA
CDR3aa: CSVEIDVNTEAFF
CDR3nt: TGCAGCGTTGAGATAGACGTGAACACTGAAGCTTTCTTT

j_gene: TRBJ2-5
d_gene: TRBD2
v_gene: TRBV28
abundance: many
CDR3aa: CASSPPGGVETQYF
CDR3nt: TGTGCCAGCAGTCCCCCCGGGGGGGTAGAGACCCAGTACTTC

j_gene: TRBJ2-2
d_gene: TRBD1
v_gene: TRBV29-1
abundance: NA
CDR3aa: CSVEATGFGELFF
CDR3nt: TGCAGCGTTGAAGCGACAGGGTTCGGGGAGCTGTTTTTT

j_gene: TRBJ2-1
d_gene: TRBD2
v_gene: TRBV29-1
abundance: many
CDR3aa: CSVDRGGLYNEQFF
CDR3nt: TGCAGCGTTGACCGCGGGGGGCTTTACAATGAGCAGTTCTTC

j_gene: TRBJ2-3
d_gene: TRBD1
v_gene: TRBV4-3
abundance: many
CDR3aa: CASSGPTGLGTDTQYF
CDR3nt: TGCGCCAGCAGCGGACCGACAGGGCTTGGAACAGATACGCAGTATTTT

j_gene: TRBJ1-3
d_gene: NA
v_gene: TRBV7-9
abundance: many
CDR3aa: CASSFSTVDSGNTIYF
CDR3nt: TGTGCCAGCAGCTTCTCCACAGTCGACTCTGGAAACACCATATATTTT

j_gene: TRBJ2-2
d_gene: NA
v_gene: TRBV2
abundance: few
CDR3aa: CASRADIGELFF
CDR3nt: TGTGCCAGCAGGGCGGATATCGGGGAGCTGTTTTTT